This T cell receptor beta chain was sequenced during a study of blood T cell repertoires in COVID-19. Across the study: Sources were T cells, B-cell-depleted T cells, or PBMCs; the material itself was cDNA or gDNA.

TCRdb's copy holds only in-frame clones and misses some; the assay was immunoSEQ multiplex PCR. Of tens of thousands of clones in the sample, roughly 88% were seen once. Germline CDR1 is MNHEY and CDR2 is SVGAGI. V shed 0 bases and J shed 6 bases, with 11 bases lying between them. There are 14 residues in the CDR3. Sequenced: peripheral blood. The chain is built from TRBV6-5 and TRBJ1-2; a possible D gene is TRBD1 (5 bases). The sequence was obtained from a man older than 75 with active or convalescent COVID-19. The CDR3 coding sequence is TGTGCCAGCAGTTACTCGATTTGGGGGGATGGCTACACCTTC. Encoded protein: CASSYSIWGDGYTF.